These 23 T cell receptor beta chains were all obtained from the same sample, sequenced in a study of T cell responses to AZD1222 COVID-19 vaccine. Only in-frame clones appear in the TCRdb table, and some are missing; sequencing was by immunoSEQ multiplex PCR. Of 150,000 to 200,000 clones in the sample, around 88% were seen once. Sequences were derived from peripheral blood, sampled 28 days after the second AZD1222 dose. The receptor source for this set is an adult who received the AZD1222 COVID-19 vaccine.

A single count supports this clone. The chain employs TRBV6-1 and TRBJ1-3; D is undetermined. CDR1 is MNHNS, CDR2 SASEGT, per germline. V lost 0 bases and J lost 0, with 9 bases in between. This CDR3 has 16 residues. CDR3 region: CASSEASRVSGNTIYF. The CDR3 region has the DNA TGTGCCAGCAGTGAAGCGTCACGGGTCTCTGGAAACACCATATATTTT.

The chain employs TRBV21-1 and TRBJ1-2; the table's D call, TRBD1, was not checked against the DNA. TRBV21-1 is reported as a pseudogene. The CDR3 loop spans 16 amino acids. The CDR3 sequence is CASSCKGNRGAYGYTF. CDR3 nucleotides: TGTGCCAGCAGTTGTAAGGGGAACAGGGGTGCCTATGGCTACACCTTC.

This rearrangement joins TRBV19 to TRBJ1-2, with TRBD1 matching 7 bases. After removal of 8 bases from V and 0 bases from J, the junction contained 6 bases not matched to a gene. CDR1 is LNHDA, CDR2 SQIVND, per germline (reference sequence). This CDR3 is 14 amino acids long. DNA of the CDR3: TGTGCCAGTTCAGGGACAGCAGCTAACTATGGCTACACCTTC. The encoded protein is CASSGTAANYGYTF.

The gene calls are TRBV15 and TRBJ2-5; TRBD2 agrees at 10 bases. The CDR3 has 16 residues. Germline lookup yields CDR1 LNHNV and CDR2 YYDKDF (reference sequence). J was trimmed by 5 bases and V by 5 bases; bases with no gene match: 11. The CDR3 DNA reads TGTGCCACCAGCCCCCGGGTAAGCGGGGGGGCGGAGACCCAGTACTTC. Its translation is CATSPRVSGGAETQYF.

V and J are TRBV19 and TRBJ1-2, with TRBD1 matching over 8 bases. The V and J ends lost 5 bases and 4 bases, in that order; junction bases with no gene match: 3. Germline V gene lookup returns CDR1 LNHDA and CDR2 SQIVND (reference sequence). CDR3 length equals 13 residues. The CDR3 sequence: CASSGTGPYGYTF. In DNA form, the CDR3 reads TGTGCCAGTAGTGGGACAGGACCCTATGGCTACACCTTC.

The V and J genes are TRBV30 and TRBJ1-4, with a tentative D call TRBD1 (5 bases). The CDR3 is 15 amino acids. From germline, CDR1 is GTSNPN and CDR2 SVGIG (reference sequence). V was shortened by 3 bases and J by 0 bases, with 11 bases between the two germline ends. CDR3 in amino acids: CAWSPGTATNEKLFF. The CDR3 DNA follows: TGTGCCTGGAGCCCAGGGACCGCAACTAATGAAAAACTGTTTTTT.

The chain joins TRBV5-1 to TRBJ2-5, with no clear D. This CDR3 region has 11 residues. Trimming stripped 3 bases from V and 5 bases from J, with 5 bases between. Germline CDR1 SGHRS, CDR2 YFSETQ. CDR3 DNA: TGCGCCAGCAGCTGGAAGGAGACCCAGTACTTC. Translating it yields CASSWKETQYF.

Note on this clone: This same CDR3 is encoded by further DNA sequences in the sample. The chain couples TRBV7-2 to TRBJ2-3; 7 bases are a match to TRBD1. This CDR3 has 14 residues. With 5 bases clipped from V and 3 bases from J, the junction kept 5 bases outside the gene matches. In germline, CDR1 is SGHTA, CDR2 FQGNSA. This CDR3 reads CASSLDRSTDTQYF. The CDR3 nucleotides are TGTGCCAGCAGCCTGGACAGGAGTACAGATACGCAGTATTTT.

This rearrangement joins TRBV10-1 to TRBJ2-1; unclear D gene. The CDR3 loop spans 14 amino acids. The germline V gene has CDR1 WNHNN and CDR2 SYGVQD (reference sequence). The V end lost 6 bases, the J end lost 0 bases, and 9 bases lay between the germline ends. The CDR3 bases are TGCGCCAGCAGGCCGCCTGGCTCCTACAATGAGCAGTTCTTC. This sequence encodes CASRPPGSYNEQFF.

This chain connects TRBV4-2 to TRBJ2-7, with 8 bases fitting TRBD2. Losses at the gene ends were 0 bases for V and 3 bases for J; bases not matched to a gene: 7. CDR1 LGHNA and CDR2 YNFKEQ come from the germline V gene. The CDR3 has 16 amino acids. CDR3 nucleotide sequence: TGTGCCAGCAGCCAAGATCTGGGCGGGACTAGCTACGAGCAGTACTTC. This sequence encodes CASSQDLGGTSYEQYF.

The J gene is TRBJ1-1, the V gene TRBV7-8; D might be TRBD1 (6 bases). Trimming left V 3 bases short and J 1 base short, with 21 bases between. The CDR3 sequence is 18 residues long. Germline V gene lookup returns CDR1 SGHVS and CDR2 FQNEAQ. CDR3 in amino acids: CASSFPKSGTRSNTEAFF. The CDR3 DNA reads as TGTGCCAGCAGCTTTCCCAAATCTGGGACACGTTCGAACACTGAAGCTTTCTTT. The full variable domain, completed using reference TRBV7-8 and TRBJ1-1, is GAGVSQSPRYKVAKRGQDVALRCDPISGHVSLFWYQQALGQGPEFLTYFQNEAQLDKSGLPSDRFFAERPEGSVSTLKIQRTQQEDSAVYLCASSFPKSGTRSNTEAFFGQGTRLTVV.

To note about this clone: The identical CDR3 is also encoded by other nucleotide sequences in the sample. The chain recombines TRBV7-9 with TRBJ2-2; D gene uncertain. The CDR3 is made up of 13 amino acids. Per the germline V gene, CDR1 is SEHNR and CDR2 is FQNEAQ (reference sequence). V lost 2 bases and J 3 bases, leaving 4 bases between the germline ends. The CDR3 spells CASSLRDTGELFF. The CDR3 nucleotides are TGTGCCAGCAGCTTAAGGGACACCGGGGAGCTGTTTTTT.

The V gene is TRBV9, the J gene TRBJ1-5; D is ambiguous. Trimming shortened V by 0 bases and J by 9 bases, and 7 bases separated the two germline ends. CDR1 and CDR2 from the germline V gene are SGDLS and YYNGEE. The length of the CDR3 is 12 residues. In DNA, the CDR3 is TGTGCCAGCAGCGTAGATGCAGGGCCCCAGCATTTT. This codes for CASSVDAGPQHF. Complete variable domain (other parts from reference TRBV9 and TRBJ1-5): DSGVTQTPKHLITATGQRVTLRCSPRSGDLSVYWYQQSLDQGLQFLIQYYNGEERAKGNILERFSAQQFPDLHSELNLSSLELGDSALYFCASSVDAGPQHFGDGTRLSIL.

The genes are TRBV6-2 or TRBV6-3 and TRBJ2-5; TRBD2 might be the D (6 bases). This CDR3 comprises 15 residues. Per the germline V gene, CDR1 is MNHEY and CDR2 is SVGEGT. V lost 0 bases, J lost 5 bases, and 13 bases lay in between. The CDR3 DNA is TGTGCCAGCAGTTACTCCCGGGGGAAGGGGGAGACCCAGTACTTC. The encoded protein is CASSYSRGKGETQYF.

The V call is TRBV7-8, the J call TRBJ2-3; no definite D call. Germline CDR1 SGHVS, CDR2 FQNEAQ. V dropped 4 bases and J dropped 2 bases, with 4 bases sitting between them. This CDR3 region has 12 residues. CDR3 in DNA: TGTGCCAGCAGCTCCCACACAGATACGCAGTATTTT. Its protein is CASSSHTDTQYF.

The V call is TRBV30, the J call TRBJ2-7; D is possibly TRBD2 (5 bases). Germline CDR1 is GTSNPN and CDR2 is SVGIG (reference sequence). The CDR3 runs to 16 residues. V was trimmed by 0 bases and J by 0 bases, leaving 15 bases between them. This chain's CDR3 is CAWSVEELGSSYEQYF. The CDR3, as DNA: TGTGCCTGGAGTGTTGAAGAGCTTGGGAGCTCCTACGAGCAGTACTTC.

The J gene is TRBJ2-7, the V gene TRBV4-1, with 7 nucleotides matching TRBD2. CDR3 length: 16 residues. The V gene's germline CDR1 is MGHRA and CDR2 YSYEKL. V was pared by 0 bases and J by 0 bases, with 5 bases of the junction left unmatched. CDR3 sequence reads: CASSQEGSGASYEQYF. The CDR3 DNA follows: TGCGCCAGCAGCCAAGAGGGGAGCGGGGCCTCCTACGAGCAGTACTTC.

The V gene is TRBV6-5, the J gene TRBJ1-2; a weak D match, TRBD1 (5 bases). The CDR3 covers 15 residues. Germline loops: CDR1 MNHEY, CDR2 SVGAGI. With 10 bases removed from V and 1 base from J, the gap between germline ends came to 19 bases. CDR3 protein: CATKSYGGGNYGYTF. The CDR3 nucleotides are TGTGCCACCAAAAGTTACGGGGGGGGTAACTATGGCTACACCTTC.

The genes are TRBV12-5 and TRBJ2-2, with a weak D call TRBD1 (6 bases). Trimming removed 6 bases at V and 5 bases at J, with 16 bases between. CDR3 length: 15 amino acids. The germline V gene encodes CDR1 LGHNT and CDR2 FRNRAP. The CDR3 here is CASGLPTGWTGELFF. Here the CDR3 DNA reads TGTGCTAGTGGCCTCCCGACAGGTTGGACCGGGGAGCTGTTTTTT.

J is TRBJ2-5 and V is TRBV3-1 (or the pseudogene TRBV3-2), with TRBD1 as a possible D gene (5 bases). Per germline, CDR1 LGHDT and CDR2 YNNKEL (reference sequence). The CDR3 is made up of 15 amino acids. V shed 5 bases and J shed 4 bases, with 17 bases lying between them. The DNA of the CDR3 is TGTGCCAGCAGCGTCGTCAGGGCCACAGGAGAGACCCAGTACTTC. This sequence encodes CASSVVRATGETQYF.

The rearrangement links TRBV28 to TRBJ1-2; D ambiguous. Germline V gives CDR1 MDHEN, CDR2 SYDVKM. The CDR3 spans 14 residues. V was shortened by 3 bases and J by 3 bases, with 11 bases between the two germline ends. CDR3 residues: CASSFVNGYYGYTF. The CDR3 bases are TGTGCCAGCAGTTTCGTTAACGGCTACTATGGCTACACCTTC.

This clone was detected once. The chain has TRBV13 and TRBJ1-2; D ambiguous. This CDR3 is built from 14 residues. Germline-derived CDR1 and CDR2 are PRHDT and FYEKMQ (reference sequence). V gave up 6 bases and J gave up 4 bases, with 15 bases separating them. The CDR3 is CASSPGRSPYGYTF. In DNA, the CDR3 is TGTGCCAGCAGTCCCGGACGTTCTCCCTATGGCTACACCTTC.

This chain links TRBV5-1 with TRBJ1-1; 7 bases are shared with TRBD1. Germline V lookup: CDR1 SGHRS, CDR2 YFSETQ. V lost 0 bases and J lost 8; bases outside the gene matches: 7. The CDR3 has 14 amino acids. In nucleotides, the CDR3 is TGCGCCAGCAGCTTGGCCTTGTTACAGGGGGAAGCTTTCTTT. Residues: CASSLALLQGEAFF.